This T cell receptor beta chain was captured in a study of T cell repertoires in cytomegalovirus infection. TCRdb reprocessed the reads with MiXCR, giving one entry per CDR3 protein. The sample lists roughly 700,000 distinct CDR3 sequences, 30% to 35% occurring once. The V end lost 4 bases, the J end lost 2 bases, and 10 bases lay between the germline ends. Looked up from germline, CDR1 is SGHRS and CDR2 is YFSETQ. The CDR3 is made up of 14 amino acids. As to this clonotype: Its matching antigen is unknown.

V usage is TRBV5-1 and J usage is TRBJ1-5; possible D gene TRBD1, 5 bases. This clonotype was sampled from a human donor in good health (CMV status not recorded). Some clones in this sample may be carry-over from other donors' samples. The material sequenced was cultured PBMCs, taken from culture after CMV antigen stimulation. CDR3 loop: CASSPQGRNQPQHF. Written as DNA, the CDR3 is TGCGCCAGCAGCCCCCAGGGACGCAATCAGCCCCAGCATTTT. Full variable domain (rest looked up from reference TRBV5-1 and TRBJ1-5): KAGVTQTPRYLIKTRGQQVTLSCSPISGHRSVSWYQQTPGQGLQFLFEYFSETQRNKGNFPGRFSGRQFSNSRSEMNVSTLELGDSALYLCASSPQGRNQPQHFGDGTRLSIL.